Sequencing of this TCR beta chain was carried out in a study of blood T cell repertoires in COVID-19. Original methodology: Reference gene primer amplification gave estimated nucleated cell counts. Sequenced by immunoSEQ multiplex PCR; TCRdb stores in-frame clones only, minus some. That table is the source of V, J and clone size, and D and trimming were worked out from the DNA. The repertoire holds fewer than 250,000 clones, with 83% as singletons. Sequences were obtained from peripheral blood. This sequence was found in a man aged 45-65 years with active or convalescent COVID-19.

The CDR3 sequence is CASSSDRAAYEQYF. CDR3 coding DNA: TGTGCCAGCAGCTCGGACAGGGCGGCCTACGAGCAGTACTTC. This chain uses TRBV7-2 with TRBJ2-7; 8 positions match TRBD1. Trimming cost V 4 bases and J 2 bases; bases outside gene matches: 4. The CDR3 loop spans 14 amino acids. The V gene's germline CDR1 is SGHTA and CDR2 FQGNSA.